What follows is one TCR beta chain and its context. What it binds is not known. Germline assignment: CDR1 DFQATT and CDR2 SNEGSKA (reference sequence). The CDR3 covers 13 residues. V gave up 3 bases and J gave up 1 base, with 8 bases separating them. TCR libraries were built from about 500 ng of total RNA by linear amplification. One entry per CDR3 protein results from TCRdb running MiXCR on the reads. The table has 150,000 to 200,000 distinct CDR3 sequences, about 74% seen once. CD4+CD8-CD45RO-CD45RA+ cells were naive CD4+; CD8+CD4-CD45RA+CD27bright cells were naive CD8+. This specimen comes from a study of healthy donors' naive CD4 and CD8 T cells. Whole-study context: For TCR alpha, new primers spanned all functional IMGT alpha genes. Study-level findings and limits: Negatively charged CDR3s marked CD8+ lineage; positively charged CDR3s marked CD4+ lineage. Naive CD4+ and CD8+ cells reportedly differed in usage of most V and J genes.

What was sequenced was naive CD4+ and CD8+ T cells sorted from blood, pooled from several donors. The rearrangement joins TRBV20-1 to TRBJ2-3; D gene ambiguous. The sequence came from a pool of human donors in good health; the sample pools cells from several healthy donors. CDR3 nucleotides: TGCAGTGCTAGGACGTCAGGCACAGATACGCAGTATTTT. This gives the protein CSARTSGTDTQYF.